The clone carrying this T cell receptor (beta chain) was counted at least ten times. Its target is unknown. These data are taken from a study of T cells after yellow fever vaccination. Whole-study findings and limits: The secondary response showed a weaker magnitude and a faster peak, day 5 versus 15. Clonotypes shared by both compartments, CD4 and CD8, made up a small share.

From the 5' RACE reads, TCRdb called clonotypes with MiXCR, one entry per CDR3 protein. The data contain some 300,000 distinct CDR3 sequences, 8.7% of them singletons. CDR1 and CDR2 (germline): SGHTA, FQGNSA. This CDR3 comprises 15 residues. Trimming took 6 bases from V and 5 from J; bases not matched to a gene: 8. The clonotype was recovered from a man between 18 and 35 years old who received the YFV17D yellow fever vaccine. Source: CD4+ T cells sorted from PBMCs, taken 5 days after the yellow fever booster vaccination. J is TRBJ2-1 and V is TRBV7-2, with 9 positions matching TRBD2. Written as DNA, the CDR3 is TGTGCCAGCAGAAACCCCGGGACTAGCAACAATGAGCAGTTCTTC. Translated: CASRNPGTSNNEQFF.